Sequencing of this T cell receptor beta chain was carried out in a study of T cells in Graves' hyperthyroidism and ophthalmopathy. About the research overall: Peripheral blood samples were taken at initial diagnosis, prior to any treatment.

Amplification of TCR beta CDR3 regions was performed using RNA transcripts as template. HTBI primers were employed in a first-round RT-PCR of the TCR CDR3. TCRdb reprocessed the multiplex PCR reads via MiXCR and lists one record per CDR3 protein. Of over 250,000 distinct CDR3 sequences listed, under 30% were seen once; the top ten hold about 25%. The table lists this clonotype with many counts. Per germline, CDR1 DFQATT and CDR2 SNEGSKA (reference sequence). There are 15 residues in the CDR3. V was trimmed by 0 bases and J by 0 bases, leaving 11 bases between them. Exclusion of patients followed from uncontrolled infection, other autoimmune disease, pregnancy or lactation.

Material: blood. The chain is built from TRBV20-1 and TRBJ1-2; D not resolved. The clonotype was recovered from a man aged 35 to 55 with Graves' hyperthyroidism that later progressed to Graves' ophthalmopathy. CDR3 bases: TGCAGTGCTAGAGACTCGTCGGGCACTAACTATGGCTACACCTTC. Its protein product is CSARDSSGTNYGYTF.